This TCR beta chain was captured in a study of shared clonotypes between healthy human individuals. At the level of the study: Per-donor plates numbered three CD4 naive, three CD4 memory, two CD8 naive and one CD8 memory.

On this clone itself: The antigen is unknown.

Naive-designated CD8 cells lacked CD45RO, were positively enriched for CCR7, and omitted terminally differentiated effector memory CD45RA+ cells. The germline V gene encodes CDR1 SEHNR and CDR2 FQNEAQ (reference sequence). The CDR3 consists of 15 residues. Trimming cost V 4 bases and J 5 bases, with 18 bases left between them. Several immunoSEQ 96-well plates shared each subset's DNA, each plate a replicate. Repertoires were generated with immunoSEQ multiplex PCR, while TCRdb's copy carries only in-frame clones and drops some. The table includes more than 600,000 clones, around 92% detected once. Overall study findings and caveats: Compared with clonotypes that all four donors shared, non-shared clonotypes had lower generation probabilities.

V gene TRBV7-9 combines with J gene TRBJ2-7; weak D call: TRBD2 (6 bases). This clonotype was obtained from a man aged 30 to 39 in good health. Sequencing input: naive CD8+ T cells sorted from blood. CDR3 protein: CASSSFAGPTHEQYF. DNA of the CDR3: TGTGCCAGCAGCTCGTTCGCGGGACCCACCCACGAGCAGTACTTC.